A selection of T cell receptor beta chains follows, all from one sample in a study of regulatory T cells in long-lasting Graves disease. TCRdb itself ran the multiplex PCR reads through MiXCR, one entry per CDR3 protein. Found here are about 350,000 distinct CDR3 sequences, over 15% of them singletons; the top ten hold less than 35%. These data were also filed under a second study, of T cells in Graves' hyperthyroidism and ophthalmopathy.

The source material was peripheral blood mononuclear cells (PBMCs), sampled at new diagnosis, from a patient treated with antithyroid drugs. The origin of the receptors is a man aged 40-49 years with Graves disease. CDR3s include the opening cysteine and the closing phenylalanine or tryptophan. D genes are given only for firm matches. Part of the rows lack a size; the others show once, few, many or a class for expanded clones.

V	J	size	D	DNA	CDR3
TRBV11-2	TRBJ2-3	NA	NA	TGTGCCAGCAGCCCTCGGACGGGGGTGCAAGATACGCAGTATTTC	CASSPRTGVQDTQYF
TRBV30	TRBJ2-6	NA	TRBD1	TGTGCCTGGAGTGTACGGGGACAGACGTTCTCTGGGGCCAACGTCCTGACTTTC	CAWSVRGQTFSGANVLTF
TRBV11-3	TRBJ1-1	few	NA	TGTACCAGCAGCTTGGCAGGGTCTCAGAAAAACACTGAAGCTTTCTTT	CTSSLAGSQKNTEAFF
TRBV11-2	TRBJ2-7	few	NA	TGTGCCAGCAGCTCCCCGACGAACGAGCAGTACTTC	CASSSPTNEQYF
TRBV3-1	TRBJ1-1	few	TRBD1	TGTGCCAGCAGCTTTGGGACAGTACCTTCTGCTGAAGCTTCCTTT	CASSFGTVPSAEASF
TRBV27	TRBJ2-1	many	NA	TGTGCCAGCAGCCAGGTCTACAATGAGCAGTTCTTC	CASSQVYNEQFF
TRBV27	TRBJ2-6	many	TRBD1	TGTGCCAGCAGTTTATCGGGACAGGGGGCGAGGGATGGGGCCAACGTCCTGACTTTC	CASSLSGQGARDGANVLTF
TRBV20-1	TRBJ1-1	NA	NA	TGCAGTGCTGGGGGGGGGGCCACTGAAGCTTTCTTT	CSAGGGATEAFF
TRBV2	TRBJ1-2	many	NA	TGTGCCAGCAGTTCGGACAGCTCTAACTATGGCTACACCTTC	CASSSDSSNYGYTF
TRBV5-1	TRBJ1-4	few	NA	TGCGCCAGCAGCTTGGCCTTCGGGGAAGGCGAAAAACTGTTTTTT	CASSLAFGEGEKLFF
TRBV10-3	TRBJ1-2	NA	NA	TGTGCCGCATCCCCACAGGAATCCAACTATGGCTACACCTTC	CAASPQESNYGYTF
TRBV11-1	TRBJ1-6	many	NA	TGTGCCAGCAGCTTGAGTAATTCACCCCTCCACTTT	CASSLSNSPLHF
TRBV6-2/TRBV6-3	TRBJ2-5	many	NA	TGTGCCAGCAGTTACTCGGAACACCCCCAAGAGACCCAGTACTTC	CASSYSEHPQETQYF
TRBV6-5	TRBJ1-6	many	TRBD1	TGTGCCAGCAGTTCCGGGACAGCGTATTTTTCACCCCTCCACTTT	CASSSGTAYFSPLHF
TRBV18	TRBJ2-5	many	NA	TGTGCCAGCTCACCGGCGAAACAAGAGACCCAGTACTTC	CASSPAKQETQYF
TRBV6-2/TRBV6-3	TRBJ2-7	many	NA	TGTGCCAGCAAAGACTTGACCGGGACATATTACGAGCAGTACTTC	CASKDLTGTYYEQYF
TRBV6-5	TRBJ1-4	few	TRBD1	TGTGCCAGCAGTTACCGACTGACAGGGGGCAACGAAAAACTGTTTTTT	CASSYRLTGGNEKLFF
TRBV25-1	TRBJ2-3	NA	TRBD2	TGTGCCAGCAGTGAATACGGCGGGGGTAGAGATACGCAGTATTTT	CASSEYGGGRDTQYF
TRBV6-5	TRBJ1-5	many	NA	TGTGCCAGCAGTTATTACCAGTCAAATCAGCCCCAGCATTTT	CASSYYQSNQPQHF
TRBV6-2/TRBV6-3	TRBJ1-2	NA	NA	TGTGCCAGCAGTCCCTCCGGTCGGGCCGTAAACCACTATGGCTACACCTTC	CASSPSGRAVNHYGYTF
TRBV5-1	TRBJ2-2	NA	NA	TGCGCCAGCAGCCCCCGGGACAAGGGAGGGACCGGGGAGCTGTTTTTT	CASSPRDKGGTGELFF
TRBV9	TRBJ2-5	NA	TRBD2	TGTGCCAGCAGCGTAACTGGGACTAGCGGGGGGATTGAGACCCAGTACTTC	CASSVTGTSGGIETQYF
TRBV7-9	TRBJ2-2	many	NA	TGTGCCAGCAGCTTAGTCGCGGGACCGAACACCGGGGAGCTGTTTTTT	CASSLVAGPNTGELFF
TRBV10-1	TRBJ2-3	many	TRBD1	TGCGCCAGCAGCGAACCGGGACAGGGGGTCGTTACGCAGTATTTT	CASSEPGQGVVTQYF
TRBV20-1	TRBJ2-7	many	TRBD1	TGCAGTGCTAGTCAGGGGGCGGGCGAGCAGTACTTC	CSASQGAGEQYF
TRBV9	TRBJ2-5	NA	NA	TGTGCCAGCAGCGTAGAGGGGGAGACCCAGTACTTC	CASSVEGETQYF
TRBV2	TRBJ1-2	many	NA	TGTGCCAGCAGGAGGGACCGAACGGGGGGCGATGGCTACACCTTC	CASRRDRTGGDGYTF
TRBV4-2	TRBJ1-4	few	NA	TGTGCCAGCAGCCAACAGGTCTTGGGGTTTAATGAAAAACTGTTTTTT	CASSQQVLGFNEKLFF
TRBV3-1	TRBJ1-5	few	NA	TGTGCCAGCAGCCAGGGAAGACATAGCAATCAGCCCCAGCATTTT	CASSQGRHSNQPQHF
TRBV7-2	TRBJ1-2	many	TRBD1	TGTGCCAGCAGCCCGGGACAGGGGGCTGGCTACACCTTC	CASSPGQGAGYTF
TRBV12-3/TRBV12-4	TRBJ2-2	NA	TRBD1	TGTGCCAGCAGCGTGGACAGGGTGAACACCGGGGAGCTGTTTTTT	CASSVDRVNTGELFF
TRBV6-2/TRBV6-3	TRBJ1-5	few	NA	TGTGCCAGCACCTTAGGCCCAGGGGGCAATCAGCCCCAGCATTTT	CASTLGPGGNQPQHF
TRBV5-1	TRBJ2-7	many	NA	TGCGCCAGCAGCTTGGCCAGAGAATCCTACGAGCAGTACTTC	CASSLARESYEQYF
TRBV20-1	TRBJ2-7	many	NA	TGCAGTGCTAGAGCGCGGGGGCCCTACGAGCAGTACTTC	CSARARGPYEQYF
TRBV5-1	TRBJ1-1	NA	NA	TGCGCCAGCAGCTTCGGGACCGGCACTGAAGCTTTCTTT	CASSFGTGTEAFF
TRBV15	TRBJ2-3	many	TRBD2	TGTGCCACCAGCAGAGACCGGGAGTCACGGGGGGAGTATTTT	CATSRDRESRGEYF
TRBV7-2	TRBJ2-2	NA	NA	TGTGCCAGCAGAGGGGGGGGGTCCGGGGAGCTGTTTTTT	CASRGGGSGELFF
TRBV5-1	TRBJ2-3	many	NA	TGCGCCAGCAGCTTGGCCCCGGCCCCCACAGATACGCAGTATTTT	CASSLAPAPTDTQYF
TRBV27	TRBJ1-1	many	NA	TGTGCCAGCAGTTTAGAGGGACACTCGAACACTGAAGCTTTCTTT	CASSLEGHSNTEAFF
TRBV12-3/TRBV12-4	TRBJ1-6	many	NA	TGTGCCAGCAGTTTAGCGCTTGGCGGCACGAATTCACCCCTCCACTTT	CASSLALGGTNSPLHF
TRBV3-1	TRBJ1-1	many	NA	TGTGCCAGCAGCGCAAGGACAGCCAACACTGAAGCTTTCTTT	CASSARTANTEAFF
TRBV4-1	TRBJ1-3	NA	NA	TGCGCCAGCAGCCAGTCACCCTATAACAGGGAGGTCGGAAACACCATATATTTT	CASSQSPYNREVGNTIYF
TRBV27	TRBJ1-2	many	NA	TGTGCCAGCAGATTGACAGCTGGGTATGGCTACACCTTC	CASRLTAGYGYTF
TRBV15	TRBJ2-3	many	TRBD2	TGTGCCACCAGCAGGCGTAGCGGGGGGGCATCAGATACGCAGTATTTT	CATSRRSGGASDTQYF
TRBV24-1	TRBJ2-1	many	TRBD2	TGTGCCACCGGATTTAATAGCGGGACCTACAATGAGCAGTTCTTC	CATGFNSGTYNEQFF
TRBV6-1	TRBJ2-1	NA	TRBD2	TGTGCCAGCAGTACGCGGGGGGGCGGTGAGCAGTTCTTC	CASSTRGGGEQFF
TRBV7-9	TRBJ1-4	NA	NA	TGTGCCAGCAGCTTAGCGGGGGCTTTTGAAAAACTGTTTTTT	CASSLAGAFEKLFF
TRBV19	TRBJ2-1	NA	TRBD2	TGTGCCAGTAGTGAAACGGGGGGGCCGGACAATGAGCAGTTCTTC	CASSETGGPDNEQFF
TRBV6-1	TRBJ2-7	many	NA	TGTGCCAGCAGTCCACTTAACGAGCAGTACTTC	CASSPLNEQYF
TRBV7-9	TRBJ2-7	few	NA	TGTGCCAGCAAGCTTGGCTCATCCTACGAGCAGTACTTC	CASKLGSSYEQYF
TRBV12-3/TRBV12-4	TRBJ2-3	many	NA	TGTGCCAGCAGTTTACGTGGTGATACGCAGTATTTT	CASSLRGDTQYF
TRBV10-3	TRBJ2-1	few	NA	TGTGCCATCAGTGAGTCGGGGCTCTACAATGAGCAGTTCTTC	CAISESGLYNEQFF
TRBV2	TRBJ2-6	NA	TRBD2	TGTGCCAGCAGTGAATTGGGGGGGATAATGTCTGGGGCCAACGTCCTGACTTTC	CASSELGGIMSGANVLTF
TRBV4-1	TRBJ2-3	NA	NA	TGCGCCAGCAGCCCCATGCTGGGCACAGATACGCAGTATTTT	CASSPMLGTDTQYF
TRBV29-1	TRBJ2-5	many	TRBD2	TGCAGCGCCCTCCTCCCGGCGGGAGTTCAAGAGACCCAGTACTTC	CSALLPAGVQETQYF
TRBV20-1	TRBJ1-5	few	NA	TGCAGTGCTAGAGTCGGCGTGGCCGAAACTCAGCCCCAGCATTTT	CSARVGVAETQPQHF
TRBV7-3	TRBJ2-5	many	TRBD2	TGTGCCAGCAGCTCAGGGACTAGCGGGGGGGCCGCAGAGACCCAGTACTTC	CASSSGTSGGAAETQYF
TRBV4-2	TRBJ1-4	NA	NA	TGTGCCAGCAGCTCCCCCCCCGACCTTACAACTAATGAAAAACTGTTTTTT	CASSSPPDLTTNEKLFF
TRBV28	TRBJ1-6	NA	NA	TGTGCCAGCAGTTTTTCCGGGGATTGGTCACCCCTCCACTTT	CASSFSGDWSPLHF
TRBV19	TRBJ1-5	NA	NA	TGTGCCAGTAATCGCGCAAGGGGTCAGCCCCAGCATTTT	CASNRARGQPQHF